What follows are 31 T cell receptor beta chains derived from one specimen sequenced in a study of blood T cell repertoires in COVID-19. Some clones are missing from TCRdb's copy, which holds only in-frame ones; the method was immunoSEQ multiplex PCR. In the table there are fewer than 150,000 clones, around 85% of which are singletons. The sample comprised peripheral blood. These receptors were collected from a woman aged 45-59 years with acute or convalescent COVID-19.

The chain joins TRBV30 to TRBJ1-6, with TRBD1 matching over 7 bases. There are 13 residues in the CDR3. Looked up from germline, CDR1 is GTSNPN and CDR2 is SVGIG (reference sequence). V lost 4 bases, J lost 8 bases, and 5 bases stayed unmatched. In DNA, the CDR3 is TGTGCCTGGACCCGACAGGGACATTCACCCCTCCACTTT. The encoded protein is CAWTRQGHSPLHF.

The chain combines TRBV3-1 (or the pseudogene TRBV3-2) with TRBJ1-6; tentatively, D is TRBD1 (6 bases). This CDR3 contains 15 residues. In germline, CDR1 is LGHDT, CDR2 YNNKEL (reference sequence). The V gene lost 4 bases and the J gene lost 7 bases, with 14 bases spanning the gap. The CDR3 nucleotides read TGTGCCAGCAGCCTACGGGGGGCCGGCAATTCACCCCTCCACTTT. Translating gives CASSLRGAGNSPLHF.

The CDR3 sequence is CASSPDGLAGATGELFF. CDR3 sequence (DNA): TGTGCCAGCTCGCCCGATGGACTAGCGGGAGCCACCGGGGAGCTGTTTTTT. This chain connects TRBV18 to TRBJ2-2, with 13 bases matching TRBD2. V was pared by 6 bases and J by 4 bases, with 8 bases of the junction left unmatched. Per the germline V gene, CDR1 is KGHSH and CDR2 is LQKENI. CDR3 length equals 17 residues.

V and J are TRBV20-1 and TRBJ1-1, with D unresolved. Trimming took 3 bases from V and 12 from J, leaving 14 bases between them. There are 11 residues in the CDR3. Germline V gives CDR1 DFQATT, CDR2 SNEGSKA (reference sequence). CDR3 DNA sequence: TGCAGTGCTAGTCCGACACTCCAAACTTTCTTT. Translation: CSASPTLQTFF.

The chain employs TRBV6-2 or TRBV6-3 and TRBJ2-3; 12 bases match TRBD2. V lost 5 bases and J lost 0; bases outside the gene matches: 6. From germline, CDR1 is MNHEY and CDR2 SVGEGT. This CDR3 contains 17 residues. The CDR3 sequence: CASSPGLAGTSTDTQYF. CDR3 DNA: TGTGCCAGCAGTCCAGGACTAGCGGGGACTAGCACAGATACGCAGTATTTT.

This clone has only one observation. The chain has TRBV29-1 and TRBJ2-3; 12 bases align to TRBD2. The CDR3 length is 15 residues. Trimming cost V 5 bases and J 0 bases; bases outside gene matches: 3. In germline, CDR1 is SQVTM, CDR2 ANQGSEA. CDR3 sequence reads: CSVTGLAGSTDTQYF. CDR3 DNA sequence: TGCAGCGTTACTGGACTAGCGGGGAGCACAGATACGCAGTATTTT.

The genes are TRBV7-3 and TRBJ2-3; TRBD2 matches 9 bases. This CDR3 contains 14 residues. With V trimmed by 8 bases and J by 3 bases, 6 bases remained unmatched. Germline V gene sequence: CDR1 SGHTA, CDR2 FQGTGA. CDR3 bases: TGTGCCAGCTCCGGCGGGGGGGCGACAGATACGCAGTATTTT. Protein sequence: CASSGGGATDTQYF.

The V and J genes are TRBV2 and TRBJ2-1; D remains unclear. Germline CDR1 SNHLY, CDR2 FYNNEI. CDR3 size: 13 residues. Deletions cut 5 bases from V and 10 bases from J, with 15 bases between. CDR3 protein: CASSPDRSREQFF. In nucleotides, the CDR3 is TGTGCCAGCAGTCCCGATCGGTCGCGCGAGCAGTTCTTC.

The J gene is TRBJ1-1, the V gene TRBV10-3; perhaps TRBD1 as D (5 bases). V shed 3 bases and J shed 3 bases, with 5 bases lying between them. The CDR3 runs 12 residues. Germline V gene data show CDR1 as ENHRY and CDR2 as SYGVKD. CDR3 sequence (DNA): TGTGCCATCAGTGACAGGGACACTGAAGCTTTCTTT. The encoded protein is CAISDRDTEAFF.

CDR3 sequence: CASSLLGQGYYEQYF. The CDR3 nucleotides are TGTGCCAGCAGCTTGTTGGGACAGGGATACTACGAGCAGTACTTC. This sequence joins TRBV5-6 and TRBJ2-7; 9 positions agree with TRBD1. This CDR3 has 15 amino acids. The junction had 5 bases not matched to a gene; V was cut back by 1 base and J by 3 bases. The germline CDR1 and CDR2 sequences are SGHDT and YYEEEE.

This sequence joins TRBV4-1 and TRBJ1-6, with 10 bases fitting TRBD1. The junction had 6 bases not matched to a gene; V was cut back by 4 bases and J by 0 bases. This CDR3 spans 18 amino acids. Germline CDR1 is MGHRA and CDR2 is YSYEKL. CDR3 sequence reads: CASSPDRGVSSYNSPLHF. CDR3 DNA: TGCGCCAGCAGCCCGGACAGGGGGGTTAGCTCCTATAATTCACCCCTCCACTTT.

The chain recombines TRBV5-1 with TRBJ1-4; D gene uncertain. Trimming removed 4 bases from V and 0 bases from J, with 16 bases in between. The germline V gene encodes CDR1 SGHRS and CDR2 YFSETQ. CDR3 size: 17 residues. The CDR3 here is CASSPGLDFATNEKLFF. CDR3 in DNA: TGCGCCAGCAGCCCCGGACTGGATTTTGCAACTAATGAAAAACTGTTTTTT.

CDR3 in amino acids: CASSLGGQDPEQYF. The CDR3 coding sequence is TGCGCCAGCAGCTTGGGTGGACAGGATCCCGAGCAGTACTTC. The chain is built from TRBV5-1 and TRBJ2-7; TRBD1 matches at 7 bases. CDR1 and CDR2 (germline): SGHRS, YFSETQ. This CDR3 region has 14 residues. After removal of 0 bases from V and 6 bases from J, the junction contained 6 bases not matched to a gene. Drawing the rest from reference TRBV5-1 and TRBJ2-7, the complete variable domain is KAGVTQTPRYLIKTRGQQVTLSCSPISGHRSVSWYQQTPGQGLQFLFEYFSETQRNKGNFPGRFSGRQFSNSRSEMNVSTLELGDSALYLCASSLGGQDPEQYFGPGTRLTVT.

The rearrangement uses TRBV18 and TRBJ1-3; 11 positions agree with TRBD1. Germline assignment: CDR1 KGHSH and CDR2 LQKENI. V was pared by 1 base and J by 6 bases, with 8 bases of the junction left unmatched. The CDR3 sequence is 17 residues long. The CDR3 loop reads CASSPLSGQGAKNTIYF. CDR3 sequence (DNA): TGTGCCAGCTCACCACTGTCAGGACAGGGGGCAAAAAACACCATATATTTT.

The rearrangement uses TRBV6-5 and TRBJ1-4; D gene ambiguous. Trimming took off 6 bases at V and 14 bases at J, with 16 bases between the two ends. Germline CDR1 MNHEY, CDR2 SVGAGI. The CDR3 is 12 residues long. The chain's CDR3 is CASSTTGLRLFF. For the CDR3, the DNA is TGTGCCAGCAGCACTACCGGCCTACGCCTGTTTTTT.

As concerns this clone: Its ends do not fully match the called genes, so a read error is possible. The chain has TRBV11-3 and TRBJ2-1, with a possible D match to TRBD1 (6 bases). CDR1 and CDR2 (germline): SGHNT, YENEEA. This CDR3 contains 15 residues. The CDR3 protein is CASSFRGTSDNEQFF. CDR3 in DNA: TGTGCCAGCAGCTTTAGGGGGACCTCCGACAATGAGCAGTTCTTC.

This clone was counted once. The J gene is TRBJ1-5, the V gene TRBV29-1, with D possibly TRBD1 on 5 matching bases. V was trimmed by 2 bases and J by 5 bases, leaving 7 bases between them. The CDR3 runs to 12 residues. Per germline, CDR1 SQVTM and CDR2 ANQGSEA. CDR3 protein: CSVEQGDQPQHF. CDR3 in DNA: TGCAGCGTTGAACAGGGCGATCAGCCCCAGCATTTT.

This rearrangement joins TRBV20-1 to TRBJ2-1, with D maybe TRBD1 (5 bases). The germline gives CDR1 DFQATT, CDR2 SNEGSKA (reference sequence). V lost 3 bases and J 2 bases, leaving 8 bases between the germline ends. This CDR3 comprises 13 residues. This CDR3 reads CSASFRAYNEQFF. CDR3 nucleotides: TGCAGTGCTAGTTTCAGGGCCTACAATGAGCAGTTCTTC.

The chain links TRBV19 to TRBJ2-7; 8 positions match TRBD1. Trimming took 6 bases from V and 3 from J; bases not matched to a gene: 4. Germline assignment: CDR1 LNHDA and CDR2 SQIVND (reference sequence). The CDR3 covers 13 residues. The CDR3 sequence: CASSRDRGYEQYF. CDR3 in DNA: TGTGCCAGTAGCCGAGACAGGGGCTACGAGCAGTACTTC.

V and J are TRBV3-1 (or the pseudogene TRBV3-2) and TRBJ1-4, with D perhaps TRBD1 (5 bases). The CDR3 runs 17 residues. V gave up 1 base and J gave up 8 bases, with 20 bases separating them. Germline V CDR1 and CDR2: LGHDT, YNNKEL (reference sequence). CDR3 sequence reads: CASSQGGISLGKEKLFF. In DNA form, the CDR3 reads TGTGCCAGCAGCCAAGGGGGCATTTCTCTAGGGAAGGAAAAACTGTTTTTT.

The chain recombines TRBV4-1 with TRBJ2-7; possibly TRBD2 for D (7 bases). Germline loops: CDR1 MGHRA, CDR2 YSYEKL. V was cut by 5 bases and J by 7 bases, with 12 bases left in between. The CDR3 extends over 12 amino acids. In DNA form, the CDR3 reads TGCGCCAGCAGCGGGGAGGGGGAGGAGCAGTACTTC. Encoded protein: CASSGEGEEQYF.

DNA of the CDR3: TGTGCCAGCGGAGGGCAGGCGGGAGGGACTGAAGCTTTCTTT. Protein sequence: CASGGQAGGTEAFF. The V and J genes are TRBV6-5 and TRBJ1-1; D gene uncertain. CDR1 and CDR2 from the germline V gene are MNHEY and SVGAGI. V shed 8 bases and J shed 5 bases, with 18 bases lying between them. The CDR3 has 14 amino acids.

The rearrangement links TRBV19 to TRBJ2-7; 8 bases are a match to TRBD1. The junction had 10 bases not matched to a gene; V was cut back by 5 bases and J by 1 base. The CDR3 is 16 amino acids. Germline CDR1 and CDR2: LNHDA and SQIVND (reference sequence). For the CDR3, the DNA is TGTGCCAGTAGTGTGGGCGGGACAGGAGGTTCCTACGAGCAGTACTTC. Amino acids: CASSVGGTGGSYEQYF.

This sequence joins TRBV5-4 and TRBJ2-1, with 12 bases identical to TRBD1. The CDR3 totals 19 residues. Germline V gene data show CDR1 as SGHNT and CDR2 as YYREEE (reference sequence). Trimming at V came to 3 bases and at J to 8 bases, leaving 18 bases not matched to a gene. CDR3 DNA: TGTGCCAGCAGCTGGCCGGGACAGGGGGCCATAGGCCCAACCGATGAGCAGTTCTTC. Amino acids: CASSWPGQGAIGPTDEQFF.

V gene TRBV2 combines with J gene TRBJ2-1; D is unresolved. V dropped 0 bases and J dropped 5 bases, with 14 bases sitting between them. The CDR3 spans 16 residues. Germline values: CDR1 SNHLY, CDR2 FYNNEI. The CDR3 spells CASSEALNLSDNEQFF. CDR3 nucleotides: TGTGCCAGCAGTGAAGCGCTTAATCTGTCGGACAATGAGCAGTTCTTC.

The J gene is TRBJ2-1, the V gene TRBV12-5; 10 bases agree with TRBD1. V dropped 0 bases and J dropped 7; count of bases not matched to a gene: 12. Per the germline V gene, CDR1 is LGHNT and CDR2 is FRNRAP. This CDR3 contains 18 residues. The CDR3: CASGLVSTGGAQDNEQFF. CDR3 nucleotide sequence: TGTGCTAGTGGTTTGGTTTCGACAGGGGGCGCTCAGGATAATGAGCAGTTCTTC.

The chain links TRBV9 to TRBJ1-6; 7 nucleotides line up with TRBD1. This CDR3 has 14 amino acids. Germline V gene sequence: CDR1 SGDLS, CDR2 YYNGEE. The trim removed 3 bases at V and 7 bases at J, leaving 4 bases unmatched. The CDR3 bases are TGTGCCAGCAGCGAACGACAGGGAAATTCACCCCTCCACTTT. Its protein is CASSERQGNSPLHF.

V is TRBV25-1 and J is TRBJ2-1; 7 positions agree with TRBD2. Germline-derived CDR1 and CDR2 are MGHDK and SYGVNS. V dropped 3 bases and J dropped 3; count of bases not matched to a gene: 5. The CDR3 is 15 amino acids. This CDR3 is CASSEWRGYYNEQFF. Here the CDR3 DNA reads TGTGCCAGCAGTGAGTGGCGGGGGTACTACAATGAGCAGTTCTTC.

The chain employs TRBV18 and TRBJ1-2; no definite D call. The ends were cut back, 3 bases at V and 6 bases at J, with 11 bases in the middle. CDR1 KGHSH and CDR2 LQKENI come from the germline V gene. The CDR3 loop spans 13 amino acids. The DNA for the CDR3 is TGTGCCAGCTCACCCCCCTTTCTCCATGGCTACACCTTC. It specifies CASSPPFLHGYTF. Combining the CDR3 with reference TRBV18 and TRBJ1-2 gives the whole variable domain NAGVMQNPRHLVRRRGQEARLRCSPMKGHSHVYWYRQLPEEGLKFMVYLQKENIIDESGMPKERFSAEFPKEGPSILRIQQVVRGDSAAYFCASSPPFLHGYTFGSGTRLTVV.

The genes are TRBV9 and TRBJ2-7; D ambiguous. V was clipped by 0 bases and J by 5 bases, with 18 bases between them. CDR1 SGDLS and CDR2 YYNGEE come from the germline V gene. The CDR3 is 16 residues long. Written as DNA, the CDR3 is TGTGCCAGCAGCGTAGCTTTGGAGAGCTTAGGCGACGAGCAGTACTTC. This sequence encodes CASSVALESLGDEQYF. The full variable domain, in which reference TRBV9 and TRBJ2-7 provide the parts outside the CDR3, is DSGVTQTPKHLITATGQRVTLRCSPRSGDLSVYWYQQSLDQGLQFLIQYYNGEERAKGNILERFSAQQFPDLHSELNLSSLELGDSALYFCASSVALESLGDEQYFGPGTRLTVT.

The rearrangement joins TRBV9 to TRBJ2-1; a possible D gene is TRBD1 (6 bases). Germline-derived CDR1 and CDR2 are SGDLS and YYNGEE. CDR3 length: 11 amino acids. Trimming took 4 bases from V and 10 from J, leaving 9 bases between them. CDR3: CASSLGTEQFF. The CDR3 nucleotides read TGTGCCAGCAGCCTAGGGACAGAGCAGTTCTTC.